This T cell receptor (beta chain) was sequenced for a study of vaccination effects on CD4 cells after COVID-19. Notes on the study in general: New vaccine-induced clones dominated post-vaccine spike-reactive clones in convalescents.

TCRdb's table, derived via immunoSEQ multiplex PCR, lists solely in-frame clones and lacks some. The data show 40,000 to 55,000 clones, with about 74% seen just once and approximately 8.6% held by the top ten. With more than 9 days of culture completed, CD4+ T cells were isolated. Germline loops: CDR1 MNHEY, CDR2 SVGEGT. The CDR3 has 15 amino acids. V shed 8 bases, J shed 4 bases, and the junction held 13 bases outside the gene matches. This clone was seen only a few times. Its antigen remains unknown. This receptor was identified in a human donor who had a prior SARS-CoV-2 infection. The input for sequencing was CD4+ T cells from PBMCs cultured without peptide, taken before COVID-19 vaccination. The chain employs TRBV6-2 or TRBV6-3 and TRBJ2-5, with 7 bases fitting TRBD2. CDR3 DNA: TGTGCCAGCGGCCCCTTGGGGAGGGTGACAGAGACCCAGTACTTC. This encodes CASGPLGRVTETQYF.